This TCR beta chain was captured in a study of identical twins (dated by TCRdb to the mid-2010s). The study in broad terms: To test whether fetal clonotypes persist, this study deep-sequenced TCR alpha and beta repertoires from monozygotic twins, from unrelated adults of various ages, and from cord blood. Replicate twin experiments were performed at different times using different library preparation protocols to rule out contamination. What the work shows at the level of the full study, not this receptor alone: A weaker excess of twin sharing was found in beta out-of-frame sequences because the signal-to-noise ratio was lowered by fewer shared sequences. Zero-insertion analyses could be partly confounded by invariant T cells such as MAIT and iNKT, although diverse VJ usage argued against such confounding for most clonotypes. Compared with coincidental sharing between unrelated individuals, an excess of low generation-probability sequences was observed among out-of-frame TCR alpha sequences shared between twins. In monozygotic twins, out-of-frame TCR alpha sharing was systematically underestimated by recombination models, although the models agreed with sharing between unrelated individuals. Conclusions relied on cross-sectional statistical analysis, since the same donors could not be followed over many years. Abundant cord blood beta clonotypes carried fewer insertions; young adult naive repertoires showed a weaker similar trend, while memory repertoires showed none.

This clonotype occurred a few times. Its antigen is unknown. One base away there is no much larger clone; base qualities are not given. Receptor amplification or capture employed 5' RACE. Sequencer: Illumina HiSeq 2000. A universal primer binding site was introduced by template switching, and a unique molecular identifier was present in the final cDNA, enabling accurate counting of TCR cDNA molecules. Specific primers in the conserved constant-segment region were used to synthesize first-strand cDNA for the TCR alpha and beta chains. To control for contamination, each cDNA library was double barcoded with a SMART-Mk sample barcode plus Illumina barcodes. TruSeq adapter sequences, together with Illumina sample barcodes, were added in two successive PCR steps. Sequencing of the TCR alpha and beta cDNA libraries was done on the Illumina HiSeq platform using custom primers. On the authors' methods: MiGEC processed the raw reads to extract unique molecular identifiers, while MiXCR was used to determine the CDR3 positions. For each individual, recombination models were inferred using an EM algorithm with the repgenHMM and IGoR tools. Shared clonotypes were analyzed with the tcR package in R, and sharing was normalized by the product of cloneset sizes. Out-of-frame nonproductive sequences were analyzed to study raw recombination free of thymic and clonal selection effects. TCRdb ran its own pipeline on the public reads, namely fastp trimming at Q25 and MiXCR clone calling, and kept in-frame beta chains. A single entry per CDR3 protein holds the most common genes and DNA from its merged rows. TCRdb, not the original authors, processed these V and J calls. A total of approximately 620,000 distinct CDR3 sequences appear in this sample, 8.5% to 9% of them only once. In total, the top ten clones hold approximately 0.89% of the sample.

Ends trimmed: V by 6 bases, J by 8 bases; bases unmatched to a gene: 8. The CDR3 has 15 amino acids, counting the end cysteine and phenylalanine. The sequence is cut down to CDR3 DNA, 45 bases in frame from base 1. The germline V gene yields MDHEN for CDR1 and SYDVKM for CDR2. Every donor in the study was a healthy Caucasian. Three pairs of female monozygotic twins, all aged 18 to 29 years, were included in the twin cohort. RNA for TCR libraries was isolated from peripheral blood mononuclear cells. The sample also formed part of further work on yellow fever vaccine responses in identical twins. From that second study: The authors reported that the T cell response to vaccination in identical twins appeared partly convergent and partly personalized. In the study, vaccine-responding T cell clones were precisely tracked in identical twins.

Recombination linked TRBV28 to TRBJ2-1; 12 central bases correspond to TRBD2. This clonotype was sampled from a young woman in good health. The sample consisted of PBMCs. The DNA is as follows: TGTGCCAGCAGACCTTCGACTAGCGGGAGTGATGAGCAGTTCTTC. Its protein reads: CASRPSTSGSDEQFF.